Listed here are 25 T cell receptor beta chains from one sample, sequenced in a study of CD8 T cells in Susac syndrome. Random hexamers served to reverse transcribe roughly 0.45 to 1 ug RNA. TCRdb independently ran MiXCR on the immunoSEQ multiplex PCR reads; one entry per CDR3 protein. The profile shows approximately 190,000 distinct CDR3 sequences, roughly 94% of them singletons. Sequenced sample: CD8+ T cells from PBMCs. Receptor source: a human donor with Susac syndrome.

The chain employs TRBV9 and TRBJ1-1; possibly TRBD1 for D (5 bases). The CDR3 has 14 amino acids. Trimming pared 5 bases from V and 0 bases from J, leaving 11 bases between. Germline lookup yields CDR1 SGDLS and CDR2 YYNGEE. CDR3 bases: TGTGCCAGCAGTGCGACAGATGTGAACACTGAAGCTTTCTTT. This translates into CASSATDVNTEAFF. Based on the CDR3 plus reference TRBV9 and TRBJ1-1, the full variable domain is DSGVTQTPKHLITATGQRVTLRCSPRSGDLSVYWYQQSLDQGLQFLIQYYNGEERAKGNILERFSAQQFPDLHSELNLSSLELGDSALYFCASSATDVNTEAFFGQGTRLTVV.

The genes are TRBV29-1 and TRBJ2-7, with TRBD2 matching over 11 bases. CDR1 and CDR2 (germline): SQVTM, ANQGSEA. J lost 2 bases, V lost 3 bases, and 3 bases had no gene match. This CDR3 region has 14 residues. The CDR3 bases are TGCAGCGTTGAGGGGACTAGCGGAACCTACGAGCAGTACTTC. It codes for CSVEGTSGTYEQYF.

The V gene is TRBV5-8, the J gene TRBJ2-4, with a weak D call TRBD1 (6 bases). Germline values: CDR1 SGHTS, CDR2 YDEGEE. Deletions cut 4 bases from V and 0 bases from J, with 14 bases between. The CDR3 is made up of 16 amino acids. The CDR3: CASSTRQELAKNIQYF. CDR3 DNA sequence: TGTGCCAGCAGCACGAGACAGGAACTAGCCAAAAACATTCAGTACTTC.

This chain joins TRBV5-1 and TRBJ1-1, with D unclear. V was pared by 1 base and J by 5 bases, with 15 bases between. The CDR3 loop spans 15 amino acids. Per the germline V gene, CDR1 is SGHRS and CDR2 is YFSETQ. The CDR3 bases are TGCGCCAGCAGCTTGAGTCTGTCCGCGGGGACTGAAGCTTTCTTT. Its translation is CASSLSLSAGTEAFF.

The chain links TRBV7-6 to TRBJ2-3, with 9 nucleotides matching TRBD2. Germline trimming cut 5 bases from V and 1 base from J; bases unmatched to any gene: 13. The CDR3 contains 18 residues. CDR1 is SGHVS and CDR2 is FNYEAQ in the germline V gene. The CDR3 nucleotides read TGTGCCAGCAGCCTAGGTCTAGCGGGGCGACCTGGCACAGATACGCAGTATTTT. This codes for CASSLGLAGRPGTDTQYF.

The CDR3 nucleotides are TGTGCCAGCGGACTTATCAACAGGGAGTATGGCTACACCTTC. It yields the protein CASGLINREYGYTF. The V gene is TRBV28, the J gene TRBJ1-2; tentative D call: TRBD1 (6 bases). The CDR3 totals 14 residues. In germline, CDR1 is MDHEN, CDR2 SYDVKM. Trimming cost V 8 bases and J 5 bases, with 18 bases left between them.

The genes are TRBV7-9 and TRBJ2-3; 10 bases map to TRBD1. The V gene end was trimmed by 5 bases and the J gene end by 3 bases; junction bases not matched to a gene: 8. CDR1 SEHNR and CDR2 FQNEAQ come from the germline V gene (reference sequence). This CDR3 contains 16 residues. The CDR3 DNA reads as TGTGCCAGCAGCGGTCCTCGACAGGGGGCGACAGATACGCAGTATTTT. This gives the protein CASSGPRQGATDTQYF.

V and J are TRBV6-1 and TRBJ2-7; 8 bases fit TRBD1. From germline, CDR1 is MNHNS and CDR2 SASEGT. With 6 bases clipped from V and 6 bases from J, the junction kept 10 bases outside the gene matches. The CDR3 loop spans 14 amino acids. The CDR3 nucleotides are TGTGCCAGCAGCACCCTAGTTGGGACAGGCGAGCAGTACTTC. This translates into CASSTLVGTGEQYF.

The V gene is TRBV9, the J gene TRBJ1-2, with D perhaps TRBD1 (6 bases). Trimming took 0 bases from V and 9 from J, leaving 15 bases between them. The length of the CDR3 is 14 residues. The V gene's germline CDR1 is SGDLS and CDR2 YYNGEE. In DNA form, the CDR3 reads TGTGCCAGCAGCGTAGAGGGGGACCCAAGGAGCTACACCTTC. Its protein is CASSVEGDPRSYTF. Variable domain in full (rest from reference TRBV9 and TRBJ1-2): DSGVTQTPKHLITATGQRVTLRCSPRSGDLSVYWYQQSLDQGLQFLIQYYNGEERAKGNILERFSAQQFPDLHSELNLSSLELGDSALYFCASSVEGDPRSYTFGSGTRLTVV.

The CDR3 spells CATSDLQLGMNEQFF. The DNA of the CDR3 is TGTGCCACCAGTGATTTGCAACTGGGGATGAATGAGCAGTTCTTC. The chain has TRBV24-1 and TRBJ2-1; D is uncertain. The CDR3 consists of 15 residues. The germline CDR1 and CDR2 sequences are KGHDR and SFDVKD. Trimming pared 0 bases from V and 7 bases from J, leaving 12 bases between.

This clonotype was counted once. The CDR3: CASSLERAGAKNIQYF. In nucleotides, the CDR3 is TGTGCCAGCAGCTTAGAGCGAGCGGGAGCTAAAAACATTCAGTACTTC. The chain joins TRBV7-8 to TRBJ2-4; TRBD2 agrees at 8 bases. The CDR3 contains 16 residues. Germline V lookup: CDR1 SGHVS, CDR2 FQNEAQ. With V trimmed by 1 base and J by 4 bases, 6 bases remained unmatched.

V and J are TRBV20-1 and TRBJ2-5, with a possible D match to TRBD2 (6 bases). Germline CDR1 DFQATT, CDR2 SNEGSKA (reference sequence). Trimming left V 6 bases short and J 1 base short, with 15 bases between. The CDR3 is made up of 14 amino acids. CDR3 in amino acids: CSAANLATQETQYF. CDR3 sequence (DNA): TGCAGTGCAGCCAACCTAGCGACCCAAGAGACCCAGTACTTC.

This clonotype was counted a single time. The chain joins TRBV28 to TRBJ2-5; 10 bases align to TRBD1. The CDR3 extends over 17 amino acids. CDR1 is MDHEN, CDR2 SYDVKM, per germline. Trimming cost V 2 bases and J 4 bases; bases outside gene matches: 10. CDR3 in amino acids: CASSLHPGTGDRETQYF. CDR3 nucleotides: TGTGCCAGCAGTTTACATCCCGGGACAGGGGATAGAGAGACCCAGTACTTC.

J is TRBJ2-3 and V is TRBV7-3; no clear D gene. V lost 5 bases to trimming and J lost 3 bases, with 6 bases between them. This CDR3 region has 12 residues. CDR1 and CDR2 from the germline V gene are SGHTA and FQGTGA. In DNA, the CDR3 is TGTGCCAGCAGCCATATAACAGATACGCAGTATTTT. Its translation is CASSHITDTQYF. The entire variable domain, with the rest obtained from reference TRBV7-3 and TRBJ2-3, is as follows: GAGVSQTPSNKVTEKGKYVELRCDPISGHTALYWYRQSLGQGPEFLIYFQGTGAADDSGLPNDRFFAVRPEGSVSTLKIQRTERGDSAVYLCASSHITDTQYFGPGTRLTVL.

CDR3 sequence: CSARDNSGEAFF. Here the CDR3 DNA reads TGCAGTGCTAGAGACAACAGTGGGGAAGCTTTCTTT. V usage is TRBV20-1 and J usage is TRBJ1-1; D not resolved. Germline CDR1 reads DFQATT; CDR2 reads SNEGSKA (reference sequence). With 0 bases removed from V and 8 bases from J, the gap between germline ends came to 10 bases. The CDR3 is 12 residues long.

The chain is built from TRBV7-6 and TRBJ2-5; no firm D call. The CDR3 contains 14 residues. Per the germline V gene, CDR1 is SGHVS and CDR2 is FNYEAQ. Trimming stripped 5 bases from V and 4 bases from J, with 14 bases between. CDR3 residues: CASSRDNGPETQYF. DNA of the CDR3: TGTGCCAGCAGCCGCGACAACGGGCCAGAGACCCAGTACTTC.

This sequence joins TRBV9 and TRBJ2-7; a possible D gene is TRBD1 (6 bases). The CDR3 is 12 amino acids. Per the germline V gene, CDR1 is SGDLS and CDR2 is YYNGEE. The V gene lost 0 bases and the J gene lost 6 bases, with 7 bases spanning the gap. In nucleotides, the CDR3 is TGTGCCAGCAGCGTAGAAGGGGGCGAGCAGTACTTC. It codes for CASSVEGGEQYF.

The rearrangement uses TRBV12-3 or TRBV12-4 and TRBJ2-2; a possible D gene is TRBD1 (6 bases). This CDR3 spans 15 amino acids. The germline V and J ends were trimmed by 3 bases and 1 base, with 9 bases remaining between them. CDR3 in amino acids: CASSLGTMNTGELFF. In nucleotides, the CDR3 is TGTGCCAGCAGTTTGGGGACAATGAACACCGGGGAGCTGTTTTTT.

The CDR3 protein is CASSLRRIETQYF. CDR3 DNA: TGTGCCAGCAGCTTACGCAGAATAGAGACCCAGTACTTC. V is TRBV11-2 and J is TRBJ2-5; D unresolved. Trimming removed 2 bases at V and 4 bases at J, with 8 bases between. The CDR3 extends over 13 amino acids. Germline V CDR1 and CDR2: SGHAT, FQNNGV.

V and J are TRBV20-1 and TRBJ1-1; 8 bases map to TRBD1. The CDR3 loop spans 15 amino acids. Per the germline V gene, CDR1 is DFQATT and CDR2 is SNEGSKA (reference sequence). Trimming removed 4 bases from V and 1 base from J; junction bases left unmatched: 8. DNA of the CDR3: TGCAGTGCTAAAGACGGGACAGGCTCGAACACTGAAGCTTTCTTT. Protein: CSAKDGTGSNTEAFF.

V is TRBV27 and J is TRBJ2-1; the D gene is possibly TRBD1 (8 bases). Trimming pared 4 bases from V and 10 bases from J, leaving 14 bases between. The germline gives CDR1 MNHEY, CDR2 SMNVEV (reference sequence). The CDR3 contains 13 residues. The CDR3 sequence is CASSYRGGGEQFF. The CDR3 DNA sequence: TGTGCCAGCAGTTACAGGGGGGGAGGAGAGCAGTTCTTC.

The genes are TRBV12-3 or TRBV12-4 and TRBJ1-2; D might be TRBD1 (6 bases). V was trimmed by 0 bases and J by 8 bases, leaving 19 bases between them. The CDR3 is 16 residues long. The CDR3 loop reads CASSLAVDPGASGYTF. In DNA, the CDR3 is TGTGCCAGCAGTTTAGCGGTTGACCCAGGGGCTAGCGGCTACACCTTC.

The chain carries TRBV5-4 and TRBJ1-2; perhaps TRBD1 as D (5 bases). The CDR3 runs 14 residues. The ends were cut back, 2 bases at V and 5 bases at J, with 13 bases in the middle. Looked up from germline, CDR1 is SGHNT and CDR2 is YYREEE (reference sequence). In nucleotides, the CDR3 is TGTGCCAGCAGCTTTAAGGGGATACGGTATGGCTACACCTTC. Translating it yields CASSFKGIRYGYTF.

CDR3 residues: CSAGQRAYNEQFF. CDR3 coding DNA: TGCAGCGCTGGACAGCGGGCCTACAATGAGCAGTTCTTC. The rearrangement links TRBV29-1 to TRBJ2-1; D might be TRBD1 or TRBD2, each matching 6 bases. Germline V CDR1 and CDR2: SQVTM, ANQGSEA. Trimming cost V 7 bases and J 2 bases, with 12 bases left between them. CDR3 size: 13 residues.

The chain carries TRBV15 and TRBJ2-1, with 9 bases aligning to TRBD2. This CDR3 is built from 17 residues. The germline V gene has CDR1 LNHNV and CDR2 YYDKDF (reference sequence). Trimming took 2 bases from V and 4 from J; bases not matched to a gene: 9. The CDR3, as DNA: TGTGCCACCAGCAGATTCAGTAGCGGGAGATTTTACAATGAGCAGTTCTTC. Its translation: CATSRFSSGRFYNEQFF.